This T cell receptor (beta chain) was retrieved from a study of T cells in Graves' hyperthyroidism and ophthalmopathy. For the study at large: Peripheral blood was acquired at first diagnosis, ahead of any therapy whatsoever.

Newly diagnosed patients aged 18 to 65 had hyperthyroidism of under 2 months' duration. TCR beta CDR3 sequences were amplified from RNA transcripts. In the first-round RT-PCR of the TCR CDR3, the HTBI primer set was used. Via MiXCR, TCRdb re-called the multiplex PCR reads, giving one row per CDR3 protein. The sample lists over 200,000 distinct CDR3 sequences; about 15% were seen once. Germline lookup yields CDR1 SGHVS and CDR2 FQNEAQ. There are 15 residues in the CDR3. V was pared by 0 bases and J by 2 bases, with 10 bases between. In this sample, this clonotype turned up many times. What it binds is not known. Study-wide results and limits: The model made its ophthalmopathy prediction, and onset followed a median approximately 7 months later. Blood samples included most of the expanded thyroid clonotypes exceeding 0.001.

The sequence derives from a man aged 50-59 years with Graves' hyperthyroidism. Sequences were obtained from blood. This chain joins TRBV7-8 and TRBJ1-2; D remains unclear. In nucleotides, the CDR3 is TGTGCCAGCAGCTTAGCGGTCGGGATAAACTATGGCTACACCTTC. Its translation is CASSLAVGINYGYTF.